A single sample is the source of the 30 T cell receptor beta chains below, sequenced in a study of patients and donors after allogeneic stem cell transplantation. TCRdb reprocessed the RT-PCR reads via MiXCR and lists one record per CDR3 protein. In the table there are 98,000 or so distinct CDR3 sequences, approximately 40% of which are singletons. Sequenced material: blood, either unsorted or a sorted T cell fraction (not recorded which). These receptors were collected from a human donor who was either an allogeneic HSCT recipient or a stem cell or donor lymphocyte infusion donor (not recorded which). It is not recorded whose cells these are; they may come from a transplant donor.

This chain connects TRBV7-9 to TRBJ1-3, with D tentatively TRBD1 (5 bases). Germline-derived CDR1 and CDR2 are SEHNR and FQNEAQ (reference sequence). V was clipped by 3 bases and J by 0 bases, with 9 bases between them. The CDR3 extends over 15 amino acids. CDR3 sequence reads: CASSFTGLSGNTIYF. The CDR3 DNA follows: TGTGCCAGCAGCTTTACAGGACTCTCTGGAAACACCATATATTTT.

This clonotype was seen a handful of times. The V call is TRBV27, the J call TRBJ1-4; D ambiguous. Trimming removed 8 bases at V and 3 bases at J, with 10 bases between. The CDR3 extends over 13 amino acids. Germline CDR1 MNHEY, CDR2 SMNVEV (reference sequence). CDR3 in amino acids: CASYGSSNEKLFF. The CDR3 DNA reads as TGTGCCAGCTACGGGAGCTCTAATGAAAAACTGTTTTTT.

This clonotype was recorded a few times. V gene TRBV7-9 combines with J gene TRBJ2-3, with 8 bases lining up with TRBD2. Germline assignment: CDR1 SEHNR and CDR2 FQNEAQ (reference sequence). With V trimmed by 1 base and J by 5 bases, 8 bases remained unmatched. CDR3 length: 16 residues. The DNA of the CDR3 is TGTGCCAGCAGCTTAGTAAGCGGGAGTTGGGGAGATACGCAGTATTTT. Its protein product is CASSLVSGSWGDTQYF.

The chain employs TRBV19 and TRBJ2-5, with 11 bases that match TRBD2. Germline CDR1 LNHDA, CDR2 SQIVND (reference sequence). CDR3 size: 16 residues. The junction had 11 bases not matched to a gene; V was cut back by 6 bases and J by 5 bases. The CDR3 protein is CASRRLAGGGGETQYF. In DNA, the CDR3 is TGTGCCAGTAGGCGCCTAGCGGGAGGAGGAGGGGAGACCCAGTACTTC.

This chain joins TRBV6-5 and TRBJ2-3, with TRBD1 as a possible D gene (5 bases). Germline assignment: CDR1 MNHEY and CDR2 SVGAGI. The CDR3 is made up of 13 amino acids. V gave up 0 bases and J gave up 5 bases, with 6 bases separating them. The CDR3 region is CASSYSGRDTQYF. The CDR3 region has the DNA TGTGCCAGCAGTTACTCGGGGCGAGATACGCAGTATTTT.

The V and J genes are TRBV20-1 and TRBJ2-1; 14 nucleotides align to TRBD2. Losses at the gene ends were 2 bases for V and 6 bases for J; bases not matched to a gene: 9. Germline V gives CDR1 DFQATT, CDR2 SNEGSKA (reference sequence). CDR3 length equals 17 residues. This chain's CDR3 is CSARLTRTSGRSNEQFF. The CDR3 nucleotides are TGCAGTGCTAGACTCACAAGGACTAGCGGGAGGTCCAATGAGCAGTTCTTC.

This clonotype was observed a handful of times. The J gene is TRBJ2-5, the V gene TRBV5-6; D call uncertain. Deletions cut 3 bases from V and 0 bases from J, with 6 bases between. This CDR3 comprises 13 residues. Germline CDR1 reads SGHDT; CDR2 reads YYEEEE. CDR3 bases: TGTGCCAGCAGCTCGTCATACCAAGAGACCCAGTACTTC. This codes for CASSSSYQETQYF.

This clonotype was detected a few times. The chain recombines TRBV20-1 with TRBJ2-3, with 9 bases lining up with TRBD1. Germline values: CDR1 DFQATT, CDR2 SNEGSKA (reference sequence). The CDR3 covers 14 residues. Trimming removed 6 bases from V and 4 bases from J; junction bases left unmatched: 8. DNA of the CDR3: TGCAGTGCCGCCGGACAGGGGTTGGCAGATACGCAGTATTTT. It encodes CSAAGQGLADTQYF.

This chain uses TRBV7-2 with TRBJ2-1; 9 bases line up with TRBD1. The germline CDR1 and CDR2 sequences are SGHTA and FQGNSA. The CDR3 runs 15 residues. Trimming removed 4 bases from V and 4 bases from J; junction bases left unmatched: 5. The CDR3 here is CASSSDRGAYNEQFF. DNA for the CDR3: TGTGCCAGCAGCTCTGACAGGGGGGCGTACAATGAGCAGTTCTTC.

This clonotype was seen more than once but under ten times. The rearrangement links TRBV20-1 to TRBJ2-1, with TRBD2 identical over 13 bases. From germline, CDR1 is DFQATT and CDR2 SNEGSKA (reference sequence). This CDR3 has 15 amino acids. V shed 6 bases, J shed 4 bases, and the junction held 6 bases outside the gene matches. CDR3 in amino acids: CSATPTSGRYNEQFF. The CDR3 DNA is TGCAGTGCAACCCCGACTAGCGGGAGGTACAATGAGCAGTTCTTC.

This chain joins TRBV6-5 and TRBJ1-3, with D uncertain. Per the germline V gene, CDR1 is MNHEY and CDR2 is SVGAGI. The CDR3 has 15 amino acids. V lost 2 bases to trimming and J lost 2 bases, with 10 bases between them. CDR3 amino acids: CASSYEGIPGNTIYF. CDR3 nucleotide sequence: TGTGCCAGCAGTTACGAAGGAATTCCTGGAAACACCATATATTTT.

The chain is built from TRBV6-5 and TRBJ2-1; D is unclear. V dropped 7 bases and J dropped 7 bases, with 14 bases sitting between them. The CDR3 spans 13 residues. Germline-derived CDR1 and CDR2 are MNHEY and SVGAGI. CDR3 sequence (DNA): TGTGCCAGCAAAGGCCTTATGCGGAATGAGCAGTTCTTC. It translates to CASKGLMRNEQFF.

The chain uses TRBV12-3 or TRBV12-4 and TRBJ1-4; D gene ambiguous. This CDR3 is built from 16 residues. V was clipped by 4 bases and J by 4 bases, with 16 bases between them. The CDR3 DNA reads TGTGCCAGCAGTTACCTCCCCCCGGGAGTTAATGAAAAACTGTTTTTT. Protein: CASSYLPPGVNEKLFF.

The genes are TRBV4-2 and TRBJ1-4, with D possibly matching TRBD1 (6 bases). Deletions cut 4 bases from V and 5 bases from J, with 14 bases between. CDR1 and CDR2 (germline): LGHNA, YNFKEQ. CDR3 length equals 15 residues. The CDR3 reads CASSLYRAVNEKLFF. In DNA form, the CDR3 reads TGTGCCAGCAGCCTTTACAGGGCAGTGAATGAAAAACTGTTTTTT.

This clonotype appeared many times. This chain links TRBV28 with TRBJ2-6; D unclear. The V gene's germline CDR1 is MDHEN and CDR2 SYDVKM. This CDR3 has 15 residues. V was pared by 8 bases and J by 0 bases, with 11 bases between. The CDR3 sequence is CASGSTYSGANVLTF. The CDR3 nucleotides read TGTGCCAGCGGATCAACCTACTCTGGGGCCAACGTCCTGACTTTC.

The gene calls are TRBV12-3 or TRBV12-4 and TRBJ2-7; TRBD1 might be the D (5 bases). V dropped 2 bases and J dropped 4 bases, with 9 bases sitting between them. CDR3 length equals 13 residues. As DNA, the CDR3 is TGTGCCAGCAGTTTAAAGGGGATTTACGAGCAGTACTTC. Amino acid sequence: CASSLKGIYEQYF.

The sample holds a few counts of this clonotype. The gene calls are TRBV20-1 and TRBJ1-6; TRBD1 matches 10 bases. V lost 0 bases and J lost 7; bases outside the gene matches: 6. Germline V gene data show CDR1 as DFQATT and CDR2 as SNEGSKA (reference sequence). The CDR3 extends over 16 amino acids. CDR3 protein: CSARDEGQGRNSPLHF. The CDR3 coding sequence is TGCAGTGCTAGAGATGAGGGACAGGGGAGGAATTCACCCCTCCACTTT.

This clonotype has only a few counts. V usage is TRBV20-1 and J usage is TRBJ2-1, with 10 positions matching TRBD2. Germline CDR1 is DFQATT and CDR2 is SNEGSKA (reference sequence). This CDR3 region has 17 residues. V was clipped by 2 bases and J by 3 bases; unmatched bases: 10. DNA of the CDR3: TGCAGTGCTAGACTCCCAGTCCCTAGCGGGGGCTACAATGAGCAGTTCTTC. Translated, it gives CSARLPVPSGGYNEQFF.

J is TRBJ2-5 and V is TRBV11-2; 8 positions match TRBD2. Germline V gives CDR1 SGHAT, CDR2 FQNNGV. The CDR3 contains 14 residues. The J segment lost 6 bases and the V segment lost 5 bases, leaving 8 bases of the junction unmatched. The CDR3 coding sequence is TGTGCCAGCAGCGAACCCGGGACTAGAAAGACCCAGTACTTC. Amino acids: CASSEPGTRKTQYF.

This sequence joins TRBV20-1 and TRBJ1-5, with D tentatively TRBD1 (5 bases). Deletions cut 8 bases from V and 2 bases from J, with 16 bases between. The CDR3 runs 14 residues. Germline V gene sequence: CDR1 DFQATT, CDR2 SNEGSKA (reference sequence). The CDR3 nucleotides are TGCAGTACCTCGTTAGGGGCTGGCAATCAGCCCCAGCATTTT. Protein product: CSTSLGAGNQPQHF.

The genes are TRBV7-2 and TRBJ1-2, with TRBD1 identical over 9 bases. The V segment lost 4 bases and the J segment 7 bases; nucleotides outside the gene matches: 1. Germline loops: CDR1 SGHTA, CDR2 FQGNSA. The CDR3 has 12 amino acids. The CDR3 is CASSWTGAGYTF. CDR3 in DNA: TGTGCCAGCAGCTGGACAGGGGCTGGCTACACCTTC.

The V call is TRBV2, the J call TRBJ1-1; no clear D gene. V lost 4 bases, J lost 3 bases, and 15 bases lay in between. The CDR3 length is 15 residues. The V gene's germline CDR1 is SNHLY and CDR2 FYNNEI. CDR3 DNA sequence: TGTGCCAGCAGTGCCCTGGACTGGTACTACACTGAAGCTTTCTTT. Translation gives CASSALDWYYTEAFF.

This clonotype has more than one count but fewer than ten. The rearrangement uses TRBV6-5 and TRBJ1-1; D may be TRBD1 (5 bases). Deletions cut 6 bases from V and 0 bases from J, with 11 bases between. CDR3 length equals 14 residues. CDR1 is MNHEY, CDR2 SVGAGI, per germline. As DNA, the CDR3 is TGTGCCAGCAGGAAGGGGACCATGAACACTGAAGCTTTCTTT. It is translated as CASRKGTMNTEAFF.

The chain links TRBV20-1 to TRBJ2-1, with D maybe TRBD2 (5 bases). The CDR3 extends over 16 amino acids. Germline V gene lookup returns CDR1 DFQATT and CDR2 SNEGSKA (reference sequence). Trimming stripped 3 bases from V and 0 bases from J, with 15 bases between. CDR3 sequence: CSASGPPRVSYNEQFF. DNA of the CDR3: TGCAGTGCTAGTGGACCCCCGAGGGTCTCCTACAATGAGCAGTTCTTC.

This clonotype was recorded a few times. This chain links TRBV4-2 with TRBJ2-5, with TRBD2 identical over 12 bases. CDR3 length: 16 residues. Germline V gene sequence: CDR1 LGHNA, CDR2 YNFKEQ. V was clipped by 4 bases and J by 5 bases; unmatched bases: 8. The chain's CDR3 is CASSPGLAGGWETQYF. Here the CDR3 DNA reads TGTGCCAGCAGCCCGGGACTAGCGGGTGGATGGGAGACCCAGTACTTC.

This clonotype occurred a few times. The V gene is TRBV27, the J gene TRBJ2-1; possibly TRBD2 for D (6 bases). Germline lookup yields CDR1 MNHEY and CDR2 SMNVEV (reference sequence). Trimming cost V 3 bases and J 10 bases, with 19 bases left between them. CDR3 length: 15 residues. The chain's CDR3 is CASSFPGLPFEEQFF. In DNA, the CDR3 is TGTGCCAGCAGTTTTCCGGGACTCCCTTTCGAGGAGCAGTTCTTC.

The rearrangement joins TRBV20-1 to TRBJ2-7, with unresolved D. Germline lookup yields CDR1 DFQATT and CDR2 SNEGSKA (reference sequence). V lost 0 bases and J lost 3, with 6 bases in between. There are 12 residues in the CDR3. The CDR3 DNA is TGCAGTGCTAGAGAGGGGTTCTACGAGCAGTACTTC. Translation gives CSAREGFYEQYF.

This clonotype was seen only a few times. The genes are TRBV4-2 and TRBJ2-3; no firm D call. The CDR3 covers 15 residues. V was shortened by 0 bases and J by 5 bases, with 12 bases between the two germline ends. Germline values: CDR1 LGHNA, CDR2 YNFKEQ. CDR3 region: CASSQDRVNLDTQYF. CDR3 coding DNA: TGTGCCAGCAGCCAAGACCGGGTTAATCTAGATACGCAGTATTTT.

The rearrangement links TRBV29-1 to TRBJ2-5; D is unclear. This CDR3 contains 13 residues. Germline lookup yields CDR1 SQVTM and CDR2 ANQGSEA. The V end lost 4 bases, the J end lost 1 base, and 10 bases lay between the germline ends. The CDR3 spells CSVVRRTQETQYF. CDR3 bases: TGCAGCGTTGTCAGGCGGACCCAAGAGACCCAGTACTTC.

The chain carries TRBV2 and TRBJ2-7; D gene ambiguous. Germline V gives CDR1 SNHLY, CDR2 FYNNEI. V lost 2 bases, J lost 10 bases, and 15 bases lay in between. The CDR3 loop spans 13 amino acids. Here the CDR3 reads CASSELDRGTQYF. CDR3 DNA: TGTGCCAGCAGTGAACTAGATAGAGGCACCCAGTACTTC.